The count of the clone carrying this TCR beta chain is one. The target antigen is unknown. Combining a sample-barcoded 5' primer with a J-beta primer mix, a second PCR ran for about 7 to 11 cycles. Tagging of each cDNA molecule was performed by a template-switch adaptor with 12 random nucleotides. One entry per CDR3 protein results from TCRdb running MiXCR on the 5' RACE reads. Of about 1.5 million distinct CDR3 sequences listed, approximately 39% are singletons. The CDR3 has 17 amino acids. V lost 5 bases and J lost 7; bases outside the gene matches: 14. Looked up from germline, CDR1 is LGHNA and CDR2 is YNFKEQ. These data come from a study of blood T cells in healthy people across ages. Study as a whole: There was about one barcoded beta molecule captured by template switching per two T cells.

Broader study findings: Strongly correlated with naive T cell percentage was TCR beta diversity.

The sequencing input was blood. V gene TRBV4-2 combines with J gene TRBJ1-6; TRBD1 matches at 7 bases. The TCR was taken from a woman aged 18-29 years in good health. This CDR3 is CASSKGATGTENSPLHF. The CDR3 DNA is TGTGCCAGCAGCAAGGGAGCGACCGGGACAGAGAATTCACCCCTCCACTTT.